The present TCR beta chain was sequenced within a study of cytomegalovirus exposure and HLA in healthy donors. Notes on the study in general: Later analysis identified several of the most significant clusters that appeared linked to common viral pathogens. The classifier was said to identify cytomegalovirus status with high specificity and sensitivity. Presence/absence analyses treated sequencing depth as roughly uniform across donors.

About this clone itself: Antigen specificity is unknown.

Per the germline V gene, CDR1 is SGDLS and CDR2 is YYNGEE. The length of the CDR3 is 13 residues. J gave up 7 bases and V 5 bases, and 5 bases lay outside the gene matches. The PCR had 60 Vbeta and 13 Jbeta primers. Using immunoSEQ multiplex PCR, the repertoire was profiled, and TCRdb retains in-frame clones only, with some absent. The table includes approximately 140,000 clones, approximately 82% detected once. The rearrangement links TRBV9 to TRBJ1-3, with 8 bases aligning to TRBD1. Specimen: PBMCs. The receptor comes from a woman aged 40 to 49 in good health and CMV-seronegative. In DNA form, the CDR3 reads TGTGCCAGCAGTGATAACAGGGGGAACACCATATATTTT. This sequence encodes CASSDNRGNTIYF.